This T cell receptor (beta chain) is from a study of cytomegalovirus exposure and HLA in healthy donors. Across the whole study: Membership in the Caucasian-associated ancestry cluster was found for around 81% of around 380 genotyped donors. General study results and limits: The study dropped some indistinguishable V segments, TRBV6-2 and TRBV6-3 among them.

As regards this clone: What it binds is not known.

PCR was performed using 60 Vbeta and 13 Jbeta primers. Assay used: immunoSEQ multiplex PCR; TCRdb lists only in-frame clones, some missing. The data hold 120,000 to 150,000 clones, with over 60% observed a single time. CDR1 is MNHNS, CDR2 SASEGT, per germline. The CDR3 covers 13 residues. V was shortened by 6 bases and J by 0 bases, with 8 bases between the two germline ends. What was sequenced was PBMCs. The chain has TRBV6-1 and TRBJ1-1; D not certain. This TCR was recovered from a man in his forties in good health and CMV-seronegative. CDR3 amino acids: CASSLNMNTEAFF. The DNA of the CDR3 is TGTGCCAGCAGCCTCAACATGAACACTGAAGCTTTCTTT.